This TCR beta chain was captured in a study of blood T cell repertoires in COVID-19. Study overall: The study drew acute and convalescent COVID-19 samples from the United States, Italy and Spain. T cells, B-cell-depleted T cells, or PBMCs provided the cDNA or gDNA that served as material.

Methods used by the authors: Amplifying reference gene primers gave estimates of nucleated cell counts. Repertoires were generated with immunoSEQ multiplex PCR, while TCRdb's copy carries only in-frame clones and drops some. V and J calls and clone size are given by that table; D and trimming were obtained from the DNA. Among some 160,000 clones listed, around 84% were seen once. Germline V gene lookup returns CDR1 MDHEN and CDR2 SYDVKM. The V and J ends lost 4 bases and 10 bases respectively, with 17 bases between them. There are 14 residues in the CDR3. The chain carries TRBV28 and TRBJ2-1; perhaps TRBD2 as D (6 bases). The sample consisted of peripheral blood. This TCR was sampled from a woman in her forties or fifties with acute or convalescent COVID-19. CDR3 loop: CASSSPSLLAEQFF. The CDR3, as DNA: TGTGCCAGCAGTTCCCCTTCTCTCCTAGCGGAGCAGTTCTTC. Combining the CDR3 with reference TRBV28 and TRBJ2-1 gives the whole variable domain DVKVTQSSRYLVKRTGEKVFLECVQDMDHENMFWYRQDPGLGLRLIYFSYDVKMKEKGDIPEGYSVSREKKERFSLILESASTNQTSMYLCASSSPSLLAEQFFGPGTRLTVL.